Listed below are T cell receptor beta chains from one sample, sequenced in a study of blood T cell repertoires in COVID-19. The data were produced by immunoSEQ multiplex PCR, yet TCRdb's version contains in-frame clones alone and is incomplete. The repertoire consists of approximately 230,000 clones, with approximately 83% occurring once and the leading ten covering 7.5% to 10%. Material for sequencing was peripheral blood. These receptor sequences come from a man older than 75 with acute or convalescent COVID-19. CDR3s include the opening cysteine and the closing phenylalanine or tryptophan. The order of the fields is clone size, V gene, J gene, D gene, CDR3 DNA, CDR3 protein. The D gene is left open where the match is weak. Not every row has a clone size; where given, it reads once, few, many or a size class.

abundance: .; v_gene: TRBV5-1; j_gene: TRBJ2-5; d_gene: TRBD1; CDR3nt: TGCGCCAGCAGCTTGATCCAGGGGGCGCTTGAGGGAGAGACCCAGTACTTC; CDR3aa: CASSLIQGALEGETQYF
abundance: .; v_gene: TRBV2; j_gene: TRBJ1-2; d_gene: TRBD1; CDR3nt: TGTGCCAGCAAGAGGGACAGGGGGGTTGGCTACACCTTC; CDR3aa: CASKRDRGVGYTF
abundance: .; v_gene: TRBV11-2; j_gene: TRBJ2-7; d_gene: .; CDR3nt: TGTGCCAGCAGCTTAGAGGCAGTTCACTACGAGCAGTACTTC; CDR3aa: CASSLEAVHYEQYF
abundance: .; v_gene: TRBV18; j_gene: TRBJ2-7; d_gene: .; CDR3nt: TGTGCCAGCTCACAGAACAAACAGCCCGTAAACGAGCAGTACTTC; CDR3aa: CASSQNKQPVNEQYF
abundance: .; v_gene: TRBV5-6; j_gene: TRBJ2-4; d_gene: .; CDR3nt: TGTGCCAGCAGCTTTATTGGCGGAGCCAAAAACATTCAGTACTTC; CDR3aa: CASSFIGGAKNIQYF
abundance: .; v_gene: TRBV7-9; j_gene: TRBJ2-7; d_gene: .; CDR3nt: TGTGCCAGCAGCCCTGGACAGTTAAGCTCCTACGAGCAGTACTTC; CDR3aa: CASSPGQLSSYEQYF
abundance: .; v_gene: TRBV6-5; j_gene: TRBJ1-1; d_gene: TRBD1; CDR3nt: TGTGCCAGCAGTCCCTTTAGGGGGCGAGAAGCTTTCTTT; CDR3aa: CASSPFRGREAFF
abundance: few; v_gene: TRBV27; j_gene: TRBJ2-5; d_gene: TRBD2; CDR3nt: TGTGCCAGCAGTCCTTTACTTATGACTAGCGGGGGAGAGACCCAGTACTTC; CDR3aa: CASSPLLMTSGGETQYF
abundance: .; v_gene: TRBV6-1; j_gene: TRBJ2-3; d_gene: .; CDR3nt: TGTGCCAGCAGTGAACGTACTAGAGATACGCAGTATTTT; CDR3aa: CASSERTRDTQYF
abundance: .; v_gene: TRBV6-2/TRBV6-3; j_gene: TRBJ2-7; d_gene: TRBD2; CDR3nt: TGTGCCAGCAGTTACGATGATAGCGGGAGGTTATGGGAGCAGTACTTC; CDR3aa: CASSYDDSGRLWEQYF
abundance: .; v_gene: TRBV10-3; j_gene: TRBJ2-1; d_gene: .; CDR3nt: TGTGCCATCAGTGGGCCGGGAGTGGGAAATGAGCAGTTCTTC; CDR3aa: CAISGPGVGNEQFF
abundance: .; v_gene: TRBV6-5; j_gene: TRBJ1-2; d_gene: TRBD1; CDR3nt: TGTGCCAGCAGTTCGCTCGGGACAGGGGGGAACTATGGCTACACCTTC; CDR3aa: CASSSLGTGGNYGYTF
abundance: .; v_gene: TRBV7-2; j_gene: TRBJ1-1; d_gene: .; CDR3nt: TGTGCCAGCAGCTTACTTCCAGGGGCCACCCCGGGAGCTTTCTTT; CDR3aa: CASSLLPGATPGAFF
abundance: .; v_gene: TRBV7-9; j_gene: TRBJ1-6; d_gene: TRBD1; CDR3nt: TGTGCCAGCAGCCCCCAGGGGGTTCTTTTTAATTCACCCCTCCACTTT; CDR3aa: CASSPQGVLFNSPLHF
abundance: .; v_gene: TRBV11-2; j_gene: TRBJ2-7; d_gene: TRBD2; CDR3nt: TGTGCCAGCAGCCCGACTAGCGGGAGAACCGAGCAGTACTTC; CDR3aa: CASSPTSGRTEQYF
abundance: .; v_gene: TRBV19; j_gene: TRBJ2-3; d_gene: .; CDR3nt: TGTGCCAGCACTCCCGGGACAAACACAGATACGCAGTATTTT; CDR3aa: CASTPGTNTDTQYF
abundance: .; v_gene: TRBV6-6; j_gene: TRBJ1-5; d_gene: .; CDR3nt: TGTGCCAGCGGGGCCGGGAGGGGAAGCAATCAGCCCCAGCATTTT; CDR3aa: CASGAGRGSNQPQHF
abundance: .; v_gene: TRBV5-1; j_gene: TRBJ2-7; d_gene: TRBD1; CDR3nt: TGCGCCAGCAGCTTGGTGGACAGGGGACCCGGTCCGTACTTC; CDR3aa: CASSLVDRGPGPYF
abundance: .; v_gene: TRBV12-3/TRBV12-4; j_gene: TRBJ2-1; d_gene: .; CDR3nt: TGTGCCAGCAGTCCCGGGGTTCGGAATGAGCAGTTCTTC; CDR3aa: CASSPGVRNEQFF
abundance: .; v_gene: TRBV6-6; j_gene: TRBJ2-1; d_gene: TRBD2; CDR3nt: TGTGCCAGCAGTCCCGAGAGCGGACTAGCGGGGAACAATGAGCAGTTCTTC; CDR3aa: CASSPESGLAGNNEQFF
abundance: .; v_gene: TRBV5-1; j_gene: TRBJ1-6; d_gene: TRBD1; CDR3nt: TGCGCCAGCAGCTTGGACTCCGGGACAGGCAATTCACCCCTCCACTTT; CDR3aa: CASSLDSGTGNSPLHF
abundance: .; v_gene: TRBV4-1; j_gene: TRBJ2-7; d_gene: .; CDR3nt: TGCGCCAGCAGCCAAGATCAAATACGGTCGGGCAGGGTGGCTTCCTACGAGCAGTACTTC; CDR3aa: CASSQDQIRSGRVASYEQYF
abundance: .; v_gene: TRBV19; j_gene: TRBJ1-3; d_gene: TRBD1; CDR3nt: TGTGCCAGTACCTTGACCGGGACAGGGGTTTCGAGCTCTGGAAACACCATATATTTT; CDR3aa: CASTLTGTGVSSSGNTIYF
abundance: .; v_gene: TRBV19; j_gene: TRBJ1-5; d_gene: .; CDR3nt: TGTGCCAGTAAAAAATGGTTCGAGAGCAATCAGCCCCAGCATTTT; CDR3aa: CASKKWFESNQPQHF
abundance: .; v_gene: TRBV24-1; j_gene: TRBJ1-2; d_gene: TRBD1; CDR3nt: TGTGCCACCAGTGGAGACAGGGGAAACTATGGCTACACCTTC; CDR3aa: CATSGDRGNYGYTF
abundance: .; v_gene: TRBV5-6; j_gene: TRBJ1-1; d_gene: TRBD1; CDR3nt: TGTGCCAGCAGGCCGACAGGGGGCGACACTGAAGCTTTCTTT; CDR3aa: CASRPTGGDTEAFF
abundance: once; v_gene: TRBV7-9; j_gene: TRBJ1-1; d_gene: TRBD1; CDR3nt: TGTGCCAGCAGCTTTTGGACAGGGGGCGCGGGCACTGAAGCTTTCTTT; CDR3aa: CASSFWTGGAGTEAFF
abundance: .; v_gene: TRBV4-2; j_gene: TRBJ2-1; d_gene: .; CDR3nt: TGTGCCAGCAGCCAAGAGCCTAGCGCAAGCTCCTACAATGAGCAGTTCTTC; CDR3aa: CASSQEPSASSYNEQFF
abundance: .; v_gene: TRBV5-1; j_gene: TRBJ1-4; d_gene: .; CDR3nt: TGCGCCAGCAGCTTCGGGGGGAATGAAAAACTGTTTTTT; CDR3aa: CASSFGGNEKLFF
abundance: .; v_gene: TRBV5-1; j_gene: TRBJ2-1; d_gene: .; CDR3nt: TGCGCCAGCAATCCTACGGCTAGCACGGGTGGACTACGCTCCTACAATGAGCAGTTCTTC; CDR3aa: CASNPTASTGGLRSYNEQFF
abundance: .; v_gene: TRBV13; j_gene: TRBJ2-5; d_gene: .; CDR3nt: TGTGCCAGCAGCTTATACCCCGGATCAGGCCGTCCAGAGACCCAGTACTTC; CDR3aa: CASSLYPGSGRPETQYF
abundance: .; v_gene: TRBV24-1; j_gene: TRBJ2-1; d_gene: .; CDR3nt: TGTGCCACCAGTGATTTGCAGGGGAGCTCCTACAATGAGCAGTTCTTC; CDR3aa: CATSDLQGSSYNEQFF
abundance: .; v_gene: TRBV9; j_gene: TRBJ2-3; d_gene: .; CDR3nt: TGTGCCAGCAGCGTAGTATCCCGCACAGATACGCAGTATTTT; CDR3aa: CASSVVSRTDTQYF
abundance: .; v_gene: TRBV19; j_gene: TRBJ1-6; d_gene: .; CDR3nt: TGTGCCAGTACGGCGGGGAGCTCCTATAATTCACCCCTCCACTTT; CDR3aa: CASTAGSSYNSPLHF
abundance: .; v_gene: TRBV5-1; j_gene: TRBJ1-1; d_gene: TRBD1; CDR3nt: TGCGCCAGCAGCTTGCACCTAACCGGGACAGGGAGGATGAACACTGAAGCTTTCTTT; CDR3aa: CASSLHLTGTGRMNTEAFF
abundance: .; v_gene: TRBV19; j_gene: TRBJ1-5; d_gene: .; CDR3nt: TGTGCCAGTAGCATACAGAGCAATCAGCCCCAGCATTTT; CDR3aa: CASSIQSNQPQHF
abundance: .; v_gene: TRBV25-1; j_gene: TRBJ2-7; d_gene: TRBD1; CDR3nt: TGTGCCAGCAGAGCACAGGGGGCCACCTACGAGCAGTACTTC; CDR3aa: CASRAQGATYEQYF
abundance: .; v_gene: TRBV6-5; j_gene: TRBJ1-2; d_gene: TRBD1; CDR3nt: TGTGCCAGCAGTTCTATTAGGACAGGCTCTTATGGCTACACCTTC; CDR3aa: CASSSIRTGSYGYTF
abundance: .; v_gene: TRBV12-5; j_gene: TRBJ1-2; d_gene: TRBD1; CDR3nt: TGTGCTAGTGGTTTGCCTGGAGGACAGGGAGGCTATGGCTACACCTTC; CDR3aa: CASGLPGGQGGYGYTF
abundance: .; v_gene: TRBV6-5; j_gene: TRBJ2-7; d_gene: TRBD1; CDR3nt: TGTGCCAGCAGTTTGCAGGGGGCTGACGAGCAGTACTTC; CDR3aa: CASSLQGADEQYF
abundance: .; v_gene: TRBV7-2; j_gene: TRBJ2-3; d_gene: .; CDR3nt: TGTGCCAGCAGCTCTTTTTTCGGGAGAGGAGATACGCAGTATTTT; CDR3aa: CASSSFFGRGDTQYF
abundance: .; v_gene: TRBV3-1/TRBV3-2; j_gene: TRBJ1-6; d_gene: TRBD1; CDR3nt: TGTGCCAGCAGCCAAAGGGACAGGGATTCACCCCTCCACTTT; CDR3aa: CASSQRDRDSPLHF
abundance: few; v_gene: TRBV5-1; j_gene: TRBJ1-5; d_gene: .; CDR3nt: TGCGCCAGCAGCTTGGAAGGGAGTGGTCAGCCCCAGCATTTT; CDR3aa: CASSLEGSGQPQHF
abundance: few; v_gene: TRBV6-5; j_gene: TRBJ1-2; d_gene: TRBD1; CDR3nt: TGTGCCAGCAGTCCCGCGACAGGGATTAACTATGGCTACACCTTC; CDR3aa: CASSPATGINYGYTF
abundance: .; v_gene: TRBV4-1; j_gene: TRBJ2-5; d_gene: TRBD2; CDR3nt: TGCGCCAGCAGCCAGCCCCGGGAGGGCCTAAAGACCCAGTACTTC; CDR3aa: CASSQPREGLKTQYF
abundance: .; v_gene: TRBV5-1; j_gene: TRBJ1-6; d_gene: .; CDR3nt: TGCGCCAGCAGCTTGGCCAACAGGGTGAATTCACCCCTCCACTTT; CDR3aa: CASSLANRVNSPLHF
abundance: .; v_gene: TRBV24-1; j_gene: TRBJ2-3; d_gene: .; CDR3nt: TGTGCCACGCTAGCGACTAGCACAGATACGCAGTATTTT; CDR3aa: CATLATSTDTQYF
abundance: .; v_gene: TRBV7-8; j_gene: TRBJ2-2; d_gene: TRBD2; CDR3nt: TGTGCCAGCAGCGGTAGCGGGAGGGCCTCTACCGGGGAGCTGTTTTTT; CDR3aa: CASSGSGRASTGELFF
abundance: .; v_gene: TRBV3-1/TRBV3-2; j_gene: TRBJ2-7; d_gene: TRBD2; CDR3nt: TGTGCCAGCAGCCAAGCCCTAGCGGGGGCGGCGTCCTACGAGCAGTACTTC; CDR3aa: CASSQALAGAASYEQYF
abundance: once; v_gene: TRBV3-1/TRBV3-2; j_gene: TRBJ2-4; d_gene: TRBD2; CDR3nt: TGTGCCAGCAGCCAGGGACTAGCGGGAGACCCACCAGGGAACTTC; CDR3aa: CASSQGLAGDPPGNF
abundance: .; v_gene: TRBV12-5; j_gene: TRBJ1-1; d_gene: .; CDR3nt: TGTGCTAGTGGTTTGGGGACACAGAACACTGAAGCTTTCTTT; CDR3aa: CASGLGTQNTEAFF